Following are 17 T cell receptor beta chains from one sample sequenced in a study of identical twins. TCRdb reprocessed the 5' RACE reads with MiXCR, giving one entry per CDR3 protein. The table lists approximately 670,000 distinct CDR3 sequences, over 5% of them singletons, with around 2% in the top ten. Sequencing was done on a sample of naive T cells sorted from blood. The receptors were sampled from a man between 18 and 35 years old in good health.

V usage is TRBV27 and J usage is TRBJ2-1; 7 bases align to TRBD1. The J segment lost 6 bases and the V segment lost 3 bases, leaving 5 bases of the junction unmatched. The V gene's germline CDR1 is MNHEY and CDR2 SMNVEV (reference sequence). This CDR3 is 14 amino acids long. In DNA, the CDR3 is TGTGCCAGCAGTTTTGAGGGGGCCAGCAATGAGCAGTTCTTC. Residues: CASSFEGASNEQFF.

The table lists this clonotype with a few counts. The chain links TRBV7-9 to TRBJ2-3, with D unresolved. V was trimmed by 3 bases and J by 2 bases, leaving 12 bases between them. CDR3 length equals 15 residues. Germline CDR1 reads SEHNR; CDR2 reads FQNEAQ (reference sequence). The CDR3 DNA is TGTGCCAGCAGCTTTCCGCGACTTCACACAGATACGCAGTATTTT. Its protein is CASSFPRLHTDTQYF.

This clonotype has more than one count but fewer than ten. The chain joins TRBV7-9 to TRBJ1-2; D perhaps matches TRBD1 (6 bases). This CDR3 has 16 amino acids. Germline V lookup: CDR1 SEHNR, CDR2 FQNEAQ (reference sequence). The ends were cut back, 5 bases at V and 2 bases at J, with 18 bases in the middle. CDR3 DNA sequence: TGTGCCAGCAGCCCCGGAGGGGGGCTGCTCAACTATGGCTACACCTTC. Translated: CASSPGGGLLNYGYTF.

This clonotype has just a few counts. The chain joins TRBV27 to TRBJ1-4, with D maybe TRBD1 (5 bases). The germline CDR1 and CDR2 sequences are MNHEY and SMNVEV (reference sequence). With 0 bases removed from V and 3 bases from J, the gap between germline ends came to 8 bases. The CDR3 totals 15 residues. In DNA, the CDR3 is TGTGCCAGCAGTTTATCGGGGACGGCTAATGAAAAACTGTTTTTT. This translates into CASSLSGTANEKLFF.

The table lists this clonotype with many counts. The chain uses TRBV20-1 and TRBJ2-1; possible D gene TRBD2, 5 bases. V was clipped by 1 base and J by 4 bases, with 11 bases between them. The CDR3 has 14 amino acids. CDR1 is DFQATT, CDR2 SNEGSKA, per germline (reference sequence). The CDR3 region is CSARGQDFYNEQFF. The CDR3 DNA sequence: TGCAGTGCTAGAGGCCAGGACTTTTACAATGAGCAGTTCTTC.

A few counts support this clonotype. This sequence joins TRBV12-3 or TRBV12-4 and TRBJ2-3; D may be TRBD2 (6 bases). Between the trimmed V and J ends, which lost 8 bases and 2 bases, there was a span of 11 bases. The CDR3 length is 13 residues. The DNA of the CDR3 is TGTGCCAGCGCCGCGGGGCCCACAGATACGCAGTATTTT. Its translation: CASAAGPTDTQYF.

V gene TRBV6-5 combines with J gene TRBJ2-3; D remains unclear. Between the trimmed V and J ends, which lost 4 bases and 4 bases, there was a span of 12 bases. The CDR3 totals 14 residues. Germline V gene lookup returns CDR1 MNHEY and CDR2 SVGAGI. The CDR3 region is CASSSDDWSDTQYF. CDR3 DNA sequence: TGTGCCAGCAGTTCCGATGACTGGTCAGATACGCAGTATTTT.

V and J are TRBV9 and TRBJ2-7; tentatively, D is TRBD1 or TRBD2 (6 bases each). The V and J ends lost 4 bases and 7 bases respectively, with 24 bases between them. From germline, CDR1 is SGDLS and CDR2 YYNGEE. The CDR3 has 16 residues. Here the CDR3 reads CASSQGGRGVNREQYF. The DNA of the CDR3 is TGTGCCAGCAGCCAAGGGGGGAGAGGGGTAAATCGGGAGCAGTACTTC.

This clonotype was seen many times. The genes are TRBV29-1 and TRBJ2-7, with TRBD1 identical over 9 bases. CDR1 is SQVTM and CDR2 is ANQGSEA in the germline V gene. The junction had 12 bases not matched to a gene; V was cut back by 6 bases and J by 6 bases. This CDR3 region has 14 residues. In DNA, the CDR3 is TGCAGCGTACAAATGGGACAGGGATTAGGCGAGCAGTACTTC. It is translated as CSVQMGQGLGEQYF.

A few counts support this clonotype. The chain links TRBV6-1 to TRBJ2-7; D possibly uses TRBD1 or TRBD2 (5 bases each). V was pared by 7 bases and J by 2 bases, with 21 bases between. CDR3 length: 16 amino acids. Germline V lookup: CDR1 MNHNS, CDR2 SASEGT. The chain's CDR3 is CASNPRGRHPTYEQYV. CDR3 bases: TGTGCCAGCAACCCCCGGGGACGACACCCAACCTACGAGCAGTACGTC.

The table lists this clonotype with a few counts. The gene calls are TRBV20-1 and TRBJ2-7; 8 positions agree with TRBD2. Per germline, CDR1 DFQATT and CDR2 SNEGSKA (reference sequence). This CDR3 spans 14 amino acids. Germline trimming cut 0 bases from V and 3 bases from J; bases unmatched to any gene: 4. DNA of the CDR3: TGCAGTGCTAGAGAAGTAGCGGGATTCTACGAGCAGTACTTC. This sequence encodes CSAREVAGFYEQYF.

As regards this clonotype: It is likely a read error, because the conserved phenylalanine at the end of the CDR3 is missing. V is TRBV11-2 and J is TRBJ2-7; no reliable D call. Trimming stripped 1 base from V and 3 bases from J, with 7 bases between. The germline V gene encodes CDR1 SGHAT and CDR2 FQNNGV. This CDR3 is built from 13 residues. The CDR3 reads CASSLGLVYEQYA. The CDR3 DNA sequence: TGTGCCAGCAGCTTAGGGCTAGTCTACGAGCAGTACGCC.

The sample holds many counts of this clonotype. The chain has TRBV7-9 and TRBJ2-5, with D possibly being TRBD1 (6 bases). The CDR3 totals 15 residues. Trimming shortened V by 5 bases and J by 9 bases, and 22 bases separated the two germline ends. The germline V gene has CDR1 SEHNR and CDR2 FQNEAQ (reference sequence). Here the CDR3 reads CASSMVQGPLLAQYF. DNA of the CDR3: TGTGCCAGCAGCATGGTACAGGGTCCCCTGCTAGCCCAGTACTTC. Complete variable domain (other parts from reference TRBV7-9 and TRBJ2-5): DTGVSQNPRHKITKRGQNVTFRCDPISEHNRLYWYRQTLGQGPEFLTYFQNEAQLEKSRLLSDRFSAERPKGSFSTLEIQRTEQGDSAMYLCASSMVQGPLLAQYFGPGTRLLVL.

V is TRBV6-2 or TRBV6-3 and J is TRBJ2-7; D perhaps matches TRBD1 (6 bases). In germline, CDR1 is MNHEY, CDR2 SVGEGT. CDR3 length: 13 residues. With 6 bases removed from V and 11 bases from J, the gap between germline ends came to 20 bases. The DNA for the CDR3 is TGTGCCAGCAGCTCGGACAGCTACCACGGGGAGTACTTC. Translated: CASSSDSYHGEYF.

This clonotype was detected many times. The rearrangement links TRBV5-1 to TRBJ2-1, with D possibly called TRBD1 or TRBD2 (7 bases each). The CDR3 loop spans 15 amino acids. Germline CDR1 reads SGHRS; CDR2 reads YFSETQ. The V and J ends lost 6 bases and 8 bases respectively, with 21 bases between them. CDR3 DNA sequence: TGCGCCAGCATCGCCCAGGGGGGGGGTTTCGATGAGCAGTTCTTC. Translated, it gives CASIAQGGGFDEQFF.

A word on this clonotype: With a much larger clone just one base away, this may be a read error. The chain has TRBV12-3 or TRBV12-4 and TRBJ2-6, with a tentative D call TRBD1 (6 bases). CDR3 length equals 17 residues. Here the CDR3 DNA reads TGTGCCTGCAGTCCAGAGACAGGAGTCTTTGGGGCCAACGTCCTGACTTTC. Translated: CACSPETGVFGANVLTF.

At least ten counts were recorded for this clonotype. V is TRBV29-1 and J is TRBJ2-7; D not resolved. The CDR3 contains 12 residues. V lost 6 bases and J 5 bases, leaving 14 bases between the germline ends. Germline lookup yields CDR1 SQVTM and CDR2 ANQGSEA. For the CDR3, the DNA is TGCAGCGTCCGGAGAGGTGTCCACGAGCAGTACTTC. It encodes CSVRRGVHEQYF.